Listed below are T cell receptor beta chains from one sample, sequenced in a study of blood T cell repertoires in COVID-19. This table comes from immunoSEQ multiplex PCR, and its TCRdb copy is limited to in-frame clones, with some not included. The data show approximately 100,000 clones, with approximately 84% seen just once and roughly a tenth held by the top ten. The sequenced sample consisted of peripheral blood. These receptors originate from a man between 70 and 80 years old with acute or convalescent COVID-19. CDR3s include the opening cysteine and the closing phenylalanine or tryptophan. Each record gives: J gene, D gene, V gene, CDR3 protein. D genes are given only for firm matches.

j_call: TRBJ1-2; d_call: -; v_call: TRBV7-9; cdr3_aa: CASSRDTANYGYTF
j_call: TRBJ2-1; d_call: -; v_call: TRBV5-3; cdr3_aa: CARSKQASSYNEQFF
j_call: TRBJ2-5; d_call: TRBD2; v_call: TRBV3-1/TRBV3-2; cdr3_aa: CASSPPGLAGYQETQYF
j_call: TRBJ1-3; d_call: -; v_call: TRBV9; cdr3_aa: CASSVEGSSGNTIYF
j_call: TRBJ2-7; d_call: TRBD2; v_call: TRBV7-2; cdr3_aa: CASSLGRLAGVRGEQYF
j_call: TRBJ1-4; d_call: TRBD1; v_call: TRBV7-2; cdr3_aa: CASRAPGTANEKLFF
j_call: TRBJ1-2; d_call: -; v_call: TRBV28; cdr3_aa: CASSLQGGYGYTF
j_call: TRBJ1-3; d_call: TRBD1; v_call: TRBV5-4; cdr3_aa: CASSHRGVRSGNTIYF
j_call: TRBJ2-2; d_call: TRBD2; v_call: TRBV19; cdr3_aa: CASTLAGFTGELFF
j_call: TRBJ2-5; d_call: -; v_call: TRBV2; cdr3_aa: CASSGQRETQYF
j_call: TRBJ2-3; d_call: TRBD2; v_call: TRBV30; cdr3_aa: CASGTSRDFTDTQYF
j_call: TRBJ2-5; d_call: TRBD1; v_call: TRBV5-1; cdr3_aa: CASSPLATGGEETQYF
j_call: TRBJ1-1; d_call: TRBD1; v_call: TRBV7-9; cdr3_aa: CASSTTGRAFF
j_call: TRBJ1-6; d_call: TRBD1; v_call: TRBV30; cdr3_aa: CAWNRQGVLSPLHF
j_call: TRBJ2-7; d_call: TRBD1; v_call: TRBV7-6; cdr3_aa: CASSNRWTGPGIYEQYF
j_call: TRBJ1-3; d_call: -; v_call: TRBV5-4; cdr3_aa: CASHNENSLVSGNTIYF
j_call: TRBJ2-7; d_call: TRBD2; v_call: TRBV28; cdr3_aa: CASSSTTSGSIGYEQYF
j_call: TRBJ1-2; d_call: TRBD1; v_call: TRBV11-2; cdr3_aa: CASSLVTDRGRNDGYTF
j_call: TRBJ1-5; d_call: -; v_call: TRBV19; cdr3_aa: CASSMDRTYSNQPQHF
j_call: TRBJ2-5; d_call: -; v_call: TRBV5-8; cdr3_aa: CASSPRRETQYF